This TCR beta chain stems from a study of shared clonotypes between healthy human individuals. Overall study: For every donor, three CD4 naive, three CD4 memory, two CD8 naive and one CD8 memory plates were used.

Measured with immunoSEQ multiplex PCR; TCRdb has only the in-frame clones, and not every one. The sample holds about a million clones, about 74% seen once. CD4+ cells yielded CD45RA+ naive and CD45RA-negative memory subsets. Overall study findings and caveats: Across a handful of donors, naive CD4 shared 5% to 5.5%, naive CD8 more than 3%, memory CD4 less than 2.5%, memory CD8 0.4%.

In this sample, this clone turned up a few times. Its antigen remains unknown. This CDR3 comprises 14 residues. Germline V gene lookup returns CDR1 SGHRS and CDR2 YFSETQ. The V and J ends lost 3 bases and 7 bases, in that order; junction bases with no gene match: 6. What was sequenced was memory CD4+ T cells sorted from blood. The subset: CD45RA-negative fraction. This clonotype originated in a man between 18 and 35 years old in good health. The chain recombines TRBV5-1 with TRBJ2-2; 7 bases are shared with TRBD1. CDR3 sequence: CASSSGQSIGELFF. In nucleotides, the CDR3 is TGCGCCAGCAGCTCGGGACAGTCGATCGGGGAGCTGTTTTTT. Full variable domain (outside the CDR3, taken from reference TRBV5-1 and TRBJ2-2): KAGVTQTPRYLIKTRGQQVTLSCSPISGHRSVSWYQQTPGQGLQFLFEYFSETQRNKGNFPGRFSGRQFSNSRSEMNVSTLELGDSALYLCASSSGQSIGELFFGEGSRLTVL.